This T cell receptor (beta chain) was profiled in a study of T cell changes during pregnancy in multiple sclerosis. Sequenced by immunoSEQ multiplex PCR; TCRdb stores in-frame clones only, minus some. This table holds around 45,000 clones, more than 80% found once. The CDR3 consists of 14 residues. Germline V CDR1 and CDR2: SGHDN, FVKESK. V lost 4 bases to trimming and J lost 2 bases, with 10 bases between them. The sequenced sample was CD8+ T cells from peripheral blood mononuclear cells, obtained in the second trimester of pregnancy. This rearrangement joins TRBV14 to TRBJ2-3; tentatively, D is TRBD2 (6 bases). The receptor comes from a female donor with multiple sclerosis, enrolled in a pregnancy study. This chain's CDR3 is CASSPGAYTDTQYF. CDR3 nucleotides: TGTGCCAGCAGCCCGGGAGCCTACACAGATACGCAGTATTTT.